This TCR beta chain was recorded in a study of Graves' ophthalmopathy and Graves' hyperthyroidism. Points from the study as a whole: Most thyroid-expanded clonotypes exceeding 0.001 frequency were also found in blood.

CDR3 regions of TCR beta were amplified from RNA transcripts. HTBI primers served in a first-round RT-PCR, which a second-round multiplex PCR followed. TCRdb independently ran MiXCR on the multiplex PCR reads; one entry per CDR3 protein. The table includes about 600,000 distinct CDR3 sequences, roughly 39% detected once. Note on this clonotype: Its antigen is still unknown.

Each diagnosis was determined on the basis of clinical symptoms, serum thyroxine, TRAb, thyroid ultrasound and orbital computed tomography. CDR1 is KGHDR and CDR2 is SFDVKD in the germline V gene. This CDR3 region has 16 residues. This TCR was sampled from an adult man with Graves' hyperthyroidism. The sample taken for sequencing was peripheral blood or thyroid tissue (not recorded which). The chain employs TRBV24-1 and TRBJ2-5; 10 nucleotides match TRBD2. The end of the DNA is better explained by TRBJ2-1, so the J call may be wrong. The CDR3 loop reads CATSDLTSGTYNEQFF. The CDR3 DNA reads TGTGCCACCAGTGATTTGACTAGCGGGACCTACAATGAGCAGTTCTTC.